Below, one T cell receptor (beta chain) is given with its context. There is no known antigen for this receptor. Per-base quality was not reported, and no clone a single base away is much larger than it. The record originates from a study of T cell responses to AZD1222 COVID-19 vaccine (dated by TCRdb to the early 2020s). Some background on the complete study: AZD1222 recipients given second doses at about 4 weeks or at about 12 weeks were pooled, since spike-specific TCR depth and breadth were not found to differ between the two schedules. Trial participants were enrolled by age into 18-55, 56-69 and 70-plus year subgroups, with 148, 28 and 57 TCR-sequenced participants respectively. A total of under 250 trial participants underwent TCR sequencing, of whom nearly 210 had received two doses of AZD1222 and some 25 had received two doses of the MenACWY control vaccine. What the authors observed across the whole study: Conclusions about previously exposed vaccinees were limited because only a handful of AZD1222 recipients were SARS-CoV-2 seropositive at baseline. A significant rise in spike-specific TCR breadth and depth was observed after two AZD1222 doses relative to day 0 and relative to MenACWY recipients. Reportedly, almost half of the unique spike-specific TCRs recognized epitopes lying outside the regions that are mutated in the B.1.351 and B.1.1.7 variants. Participants were mostly white British, with more females than males. The authors suggested clonal diversity may have been underestimated. Vaccine-associated CD4 TCRs spanned the whole spike protein, with dominant responses in regions 160-218 and 743-854. In the small 56-69-year group, the increase in depth fell short of significance, most likely because of low power. Because no samples from the day 14 peak response were available, repertoires could be characterized only after the peak T cell response.

CDR1 and CDR2 are drawn from the germline V gene (reference sequence): SEHNR, FQNEAQ. Deletion took 5 bases off V and 3 bases off J, with a span of 8 bases between the germline ends. The CDR3 spans 12 residues, from the cysteine through the phenylalanine. CDR3 DNA only is kept here, 36 bases in frame from base 1. The sample's time point label, decoded: baseline before first vaccination. Vaccinee samples came from UK trials COV001 and COV002, including a single-blind randomized controlled phase 2/3 trial of AZD1222 (ChAdOx1 nCoV-19) in healthy adults. For TCRbeta chain sequencing, PBMC samples from trial participants were taken at day 0 and at day 28 after the second dose. The CDR3 regions of human TCRbeta chains were analyzed by immunosequencing. The source study handled its data this way. Repertoire TCRs were checked for matches against a reference library of SARS-CoV-2-specific TCRs that had been generated using the MIRA antigen-specificity platform. Breadth meant the fraction of unique TCRs that were SARS-CoV-2-associated, whereas depth meant the fraction of total T cells that were SARS-CoV-2-associated. Using the MIRA data, every spike-specific TCR was mapped to the spike region that the TCR reacted to and assigned to either a CD4 or a CD8 class. Log10-transformed breadth and depth values were compared by one-way ANOVA with Sidak's multiple comparisons tests. TCRdb re-hosts the immuneACCESS table, in-frame sequences only. Its copies lack some clones; in the studies checked, an unresolved V gene accounts for under half of them, and the cause for the rest is not known. Clonal size and the V and J genes are those of that table, whereas D and trimming came from the DNA. This sample gives 95,000 to 150,000 clones in total; around 87% of them show up just once. Around 1.2% of the sample is in the top ten clones.

The chain uses TRBV7-9 and TRBJ2-7, with no D gene named confidently. Sequences were derived from peripheral blood, sampled on day 0 of AZD1222 vaccination. The TCR comes from an adult in good health. The bases are TGTGCCAGCAGCGCTAACCTCTACGAGCAGTACTTC. Translated, it gives CASSANLYEQYF.